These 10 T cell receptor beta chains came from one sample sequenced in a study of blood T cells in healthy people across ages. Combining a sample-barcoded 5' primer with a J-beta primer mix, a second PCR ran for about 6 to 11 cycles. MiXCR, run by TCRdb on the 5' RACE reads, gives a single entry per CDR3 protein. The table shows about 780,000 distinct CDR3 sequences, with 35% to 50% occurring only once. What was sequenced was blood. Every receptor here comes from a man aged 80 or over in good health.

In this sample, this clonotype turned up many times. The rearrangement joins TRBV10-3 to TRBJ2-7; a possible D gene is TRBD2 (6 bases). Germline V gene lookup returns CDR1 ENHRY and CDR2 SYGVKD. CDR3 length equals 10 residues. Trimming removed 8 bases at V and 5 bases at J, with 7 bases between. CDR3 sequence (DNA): TGTGCCATCGGAGGGAACGAGCAGTACTTC. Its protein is CAIGGNEQYF.

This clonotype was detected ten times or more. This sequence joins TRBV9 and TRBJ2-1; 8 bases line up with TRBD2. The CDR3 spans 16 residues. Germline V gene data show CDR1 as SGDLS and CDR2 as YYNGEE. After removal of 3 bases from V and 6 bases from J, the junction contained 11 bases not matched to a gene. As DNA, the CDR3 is TGTGCCAGCAGCGCCCCCGGACTAGCCCTCGGCAATGAGCAGTTCTTC. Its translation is CASSAPGLALGNEQFF. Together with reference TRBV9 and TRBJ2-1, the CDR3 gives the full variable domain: DSGVTQTPKHLITATGQRVTLRCSPRSGDLSVYWYQQSLDQGLQFLIQYYNGEERAKGNILERFSAQQFPDLHSELNLSSLELGDSALYFCASSAPGLALGNEQFFGPGTRLTVL.

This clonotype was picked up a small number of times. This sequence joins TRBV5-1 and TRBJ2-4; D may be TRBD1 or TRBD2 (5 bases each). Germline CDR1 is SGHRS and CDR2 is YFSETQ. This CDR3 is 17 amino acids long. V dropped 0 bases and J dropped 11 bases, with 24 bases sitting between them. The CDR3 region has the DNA TGCGCCAGCAGCTTGGTCGGGCAGGGAGTTCCAGAAAGCGTTCAGTACTTC. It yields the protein CASSLVGQGVPESVQYF.

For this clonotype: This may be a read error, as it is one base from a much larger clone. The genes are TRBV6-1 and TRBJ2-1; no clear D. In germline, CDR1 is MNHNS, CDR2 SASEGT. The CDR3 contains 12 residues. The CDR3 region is CASSELRNVQFF. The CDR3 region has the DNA TGTGCCAGCAGTGAACTCAGGAATGTGCAGTTCTTC.

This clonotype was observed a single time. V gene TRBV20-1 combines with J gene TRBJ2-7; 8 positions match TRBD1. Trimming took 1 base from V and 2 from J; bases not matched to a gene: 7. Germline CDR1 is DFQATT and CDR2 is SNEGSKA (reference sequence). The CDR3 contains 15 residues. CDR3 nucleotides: TGCAGTGCTAGAGCCTCCGGGACAGGAGCCTACGAGCAGTACTTC. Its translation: CSARASGTGAYEQYF.

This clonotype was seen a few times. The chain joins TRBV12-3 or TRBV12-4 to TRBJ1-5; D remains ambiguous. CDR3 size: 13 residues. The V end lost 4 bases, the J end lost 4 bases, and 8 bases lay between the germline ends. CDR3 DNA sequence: TGTGCCAGCAGTTCCTCTCTAAATCAGCCCCAGCATTTT. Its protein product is CASSSSLNQPQHF.

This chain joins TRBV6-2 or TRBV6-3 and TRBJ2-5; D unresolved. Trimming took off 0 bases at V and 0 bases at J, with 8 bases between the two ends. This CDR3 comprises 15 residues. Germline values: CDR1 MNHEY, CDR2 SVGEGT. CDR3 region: CASSYSTADQETQYF. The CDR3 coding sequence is TGTGCCAGCAGTTACTCGACGGCAGACCAAGAGACCCAGTACTTC.

As DNA, the CDR3 is TGCGCCAGCAGCGTGTCAACCGAGGGCCTAGCCGAGCAGTACTTC. This gives the protein CASSVSTEGLAEQYF. This chain joins TRBV5-1 and TRBJ2-7, with D perhaps TRBD2 (5 bases). The V gene lost 4 bases and the J gene lost 6 bases, with 20 bases spanning the gap. The CDR3 totals 15 residues. The germline gives CDR1 SGHRS, CDR2 YFSETQ.

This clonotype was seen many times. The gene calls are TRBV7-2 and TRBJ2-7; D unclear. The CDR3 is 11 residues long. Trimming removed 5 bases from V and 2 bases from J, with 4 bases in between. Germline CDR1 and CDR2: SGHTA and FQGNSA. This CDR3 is CASSQPYEQYF. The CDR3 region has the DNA TGTGCCAGCAGCCAACCCTACGAGCAGTACTTC.

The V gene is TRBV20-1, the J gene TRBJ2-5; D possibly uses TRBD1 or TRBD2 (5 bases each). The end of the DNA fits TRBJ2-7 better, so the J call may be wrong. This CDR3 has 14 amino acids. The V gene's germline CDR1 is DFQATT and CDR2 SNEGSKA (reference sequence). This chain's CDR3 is CSASVLAGSYEQYF. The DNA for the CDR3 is TGCAGTGCTAGCGTTCTTGCAGGGAGCTACGAGCAGTACTTC.